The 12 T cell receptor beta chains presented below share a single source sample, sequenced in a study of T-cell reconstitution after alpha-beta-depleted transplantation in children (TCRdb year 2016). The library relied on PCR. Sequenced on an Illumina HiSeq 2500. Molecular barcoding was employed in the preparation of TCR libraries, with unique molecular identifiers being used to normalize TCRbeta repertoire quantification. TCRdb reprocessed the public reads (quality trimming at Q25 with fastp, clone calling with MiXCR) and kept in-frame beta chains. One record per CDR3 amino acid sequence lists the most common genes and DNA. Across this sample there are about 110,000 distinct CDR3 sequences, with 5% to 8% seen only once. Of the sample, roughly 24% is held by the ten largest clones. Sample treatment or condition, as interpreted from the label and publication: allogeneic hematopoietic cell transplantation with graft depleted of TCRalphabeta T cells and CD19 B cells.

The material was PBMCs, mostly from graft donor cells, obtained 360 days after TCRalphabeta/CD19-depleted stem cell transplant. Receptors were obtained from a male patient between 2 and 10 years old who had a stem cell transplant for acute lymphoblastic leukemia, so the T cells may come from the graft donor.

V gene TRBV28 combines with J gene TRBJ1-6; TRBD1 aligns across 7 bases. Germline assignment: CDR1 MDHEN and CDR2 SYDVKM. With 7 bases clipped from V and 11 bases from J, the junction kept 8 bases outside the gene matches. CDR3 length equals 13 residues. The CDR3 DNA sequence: TGTGCCAGCAAAACGACAGGGAGGGCACCCCTCCACTTT. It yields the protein CASKTTGRAPLHF.

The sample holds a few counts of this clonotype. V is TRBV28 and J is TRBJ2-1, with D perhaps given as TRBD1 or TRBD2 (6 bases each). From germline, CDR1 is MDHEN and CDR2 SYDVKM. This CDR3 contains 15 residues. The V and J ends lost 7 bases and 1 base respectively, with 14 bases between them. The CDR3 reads CASIRGSGSYNEQFF. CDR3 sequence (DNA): TGTGCCAGCATCAGGGGTAGCGGATCCTACAATGAGCAGTTCTTC. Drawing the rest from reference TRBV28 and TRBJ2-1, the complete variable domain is DVKVTQSSRYLVKRTGEKVFLECVQDMDHENMFWYRQDPGLGLRLIYFSYDVKMKEKGDIPEGYSVSREKKERFSLILESASTNQTSMYLCASIRGSGSYNEQFFGPGTRLTVL.

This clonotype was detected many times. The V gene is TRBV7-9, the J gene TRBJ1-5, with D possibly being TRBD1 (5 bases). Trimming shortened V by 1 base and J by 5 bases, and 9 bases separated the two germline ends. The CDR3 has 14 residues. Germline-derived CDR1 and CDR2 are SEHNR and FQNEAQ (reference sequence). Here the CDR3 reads CASSLGGPYQPQHF. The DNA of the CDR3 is TGTGCCAGCAGCTTAGGGGGCCCCTATCAGCCCCAGCATTTT.

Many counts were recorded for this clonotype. The CDR3: CASSLYSSYNEQFF. The CDR3 nucleotides read TGTGCCAGCAGTTTATACAGCTCCTACAATGAGCAGTTCTTC. The chain joins TRBV28 to TRBJ2-1; D call uncertain. Germline V gene sequence: CDR1 MDHEN, CDR2 SYDVKM. The CDR3 runs to 14 residues. V lost 1 base and J lost 0, with 4 bases in between.

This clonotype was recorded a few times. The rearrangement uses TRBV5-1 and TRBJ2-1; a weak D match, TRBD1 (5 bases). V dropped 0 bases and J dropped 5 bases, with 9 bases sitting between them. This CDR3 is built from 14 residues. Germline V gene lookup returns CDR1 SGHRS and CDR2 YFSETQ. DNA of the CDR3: TGCGCCAGCAGCTTGGTGGGGCGGCACAATGAGCAGTTCTTC. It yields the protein CASSLVGRHNEQFF.

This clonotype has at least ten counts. CDR3 residues: CASSWGTGGLYEQYF. CDR3 DNA: TGTGCCAGCAGTTGGGGGACAGGGGGCCTCTACGAGCAGTACTTC. This chain joins TRBV6-5 and TRBJ2-7; TRBD1 aligns across 12 bases. V lost 4 bases and J lost 3; bases outside the gene matches: 4. Germline V gives CDR1 MNHEY, CDR2 SVGAGI. This CDR3 region has 15 residues.

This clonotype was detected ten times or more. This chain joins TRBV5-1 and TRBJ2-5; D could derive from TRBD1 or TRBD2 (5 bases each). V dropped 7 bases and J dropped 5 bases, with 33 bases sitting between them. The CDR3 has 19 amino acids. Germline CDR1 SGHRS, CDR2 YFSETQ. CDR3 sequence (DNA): TGCGCCAGCCGCCCGTACAGAACAGGCCTCGGGGCGGTGGGGGAGACCCAGTACTTC. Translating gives CASRPYRTGLGAVGETQYF.

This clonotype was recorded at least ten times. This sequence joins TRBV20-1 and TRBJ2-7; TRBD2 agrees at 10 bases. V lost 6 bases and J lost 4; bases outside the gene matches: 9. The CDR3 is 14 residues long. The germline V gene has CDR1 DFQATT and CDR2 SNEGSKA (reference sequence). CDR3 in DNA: TGCAGTGCCCCTAATGTAGCGGGGGGTTACGAGCAGTACTTC. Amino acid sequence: CSAPNVAGGYEQYF.

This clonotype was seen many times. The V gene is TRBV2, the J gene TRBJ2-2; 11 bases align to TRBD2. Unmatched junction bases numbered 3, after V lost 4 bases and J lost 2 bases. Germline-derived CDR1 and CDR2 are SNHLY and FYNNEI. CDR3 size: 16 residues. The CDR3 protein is CASSARLAGNTGELFF. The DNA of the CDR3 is TGTGCCAGCAGTGCTCGACTAGCGGGAAACACCGGGGAGCTGTTTTTT.

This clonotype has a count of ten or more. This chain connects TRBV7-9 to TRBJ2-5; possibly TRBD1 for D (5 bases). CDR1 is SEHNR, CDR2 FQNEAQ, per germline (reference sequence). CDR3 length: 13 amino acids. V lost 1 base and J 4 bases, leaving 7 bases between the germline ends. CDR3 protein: CASSLEGVETQYF. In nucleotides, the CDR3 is TGTGCCAGCAGCTTAGAAGGGGTAGAGACCCAGTACTTC.

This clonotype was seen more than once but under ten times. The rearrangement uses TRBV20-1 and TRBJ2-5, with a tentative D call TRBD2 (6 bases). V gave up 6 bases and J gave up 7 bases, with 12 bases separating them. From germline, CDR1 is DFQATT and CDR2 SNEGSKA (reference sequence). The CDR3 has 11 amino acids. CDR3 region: CSAGGRVTQYF. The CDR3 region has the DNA TGCAGTGCCGGGGGTAGGGTGACCCAGTACTTC.

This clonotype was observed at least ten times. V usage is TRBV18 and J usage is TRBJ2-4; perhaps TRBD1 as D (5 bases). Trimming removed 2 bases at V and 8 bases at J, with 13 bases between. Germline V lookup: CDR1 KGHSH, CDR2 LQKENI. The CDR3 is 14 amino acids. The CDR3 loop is CASSPDSRWDIQYF. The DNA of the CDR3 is TGTGCCAGCTCACCAGACAGCCGATGGGACATTCAGTACTTC.